The 26 T cell receptor beta chains presented below share a single source sample, sequenced in a study of CD8+CD57+ T cells in acquired aplastic anemia. TCR beta VDJ and CDR3 were profiled, and genomic DNA was the template. MiXCR, run by TCRdb on the reads, gives a single entry per CDR3 protein. This table holds 170,000 or so distinct CDR3 sequences, 45% to 55% found once. All patients picked for sequencing had shown, by flow cytometry, an expansion of CD8+CD57+ cells. Sequenced material: sorted CD4+, CD8+, or CD8+CD57+ T cells (not recorded which) from PBMCs. These receptors originate from a human donor with aplastic anemia.

The V gene is TRBV29-1, the J gene TRBJ2-7, with 10 positions matching TRBD1. V was pared by 6 bases and J by 5 bases, with 7 bases of the junction left unmatched. This CDR3 contains 13 residues. Germline V gene sequence: CDR1 SQVTM, CDR2 ANQGSEA. The CDR3 is CSVDPGQGNEQYF. The CDR3 coding sequence is TGCAGCGTCGACCCGGGACAGGGGAACGAGCAGTACTTC.

The chain recombines TRBV19 with TRBJ2-5, with 8 bases lining up with TRBD1. The V gene end was trimmed by 5 bases and the J gene end by 5 bases; junction bases not matched to a gene: 7. In germline, CDR1 is LNHDA, CDR2 SQIVND (reference sequence). The CDR3 covers 14 residues. The CDR3 nucleotides are TGTGCCAGTAGTTTCGGACAGGGTTGGGAGACCCAGTACTTC. Translated: CASSFGQGWETQYF.

The table lists this clonotype with many counts. This chain uses TRBV19 with TRBJ2-3; 10 nucleotides align to TRBD2. V trimming: 4 bases; J trimming: 8 bases; junction bases outside the gene matches: 24. Germline V gene data show CDR1 as LNHDA and CDR2 as SQIVND (reference sequence). The CDR3 runs to 20 residues. CDR3 residues: CASSTTLGGLATITGGTQYF. The CDR3, as DNA: TGTGCCAGTAGTACCACCCTCGGGGGACTAGCGACGATAACGGGGGGTACGCAGTATTTT.

This sequence joins TRBV24-1 and TRBJ1-5, with D possibly TRBD1 on 6 matching bases. The V and J ends lost 4 bases and 6 bases respectively, with 9 bases between them. Germline V gene lookup returns CDR1 KGHDR and CDR2 SFDVKD. This CDR3 region has 13 residues. CDR3 sequence reads: CATSDLRGQPQHF. In nucleotides, the CDR3 is TGTGCCACCAGTGACCTCAGGGGTCAGCCCCAGCATTTT.

The rearrangement links TRBV7-8 to TRBJ2-7; D call uncertain. This CDR3 has 16 residues. Germline CDR1 reads SGHVS; CDR2 reads FQNEAQ. The germline V and J ends were trimmed by 0 bases and 1 base, with 13 bases remaining between them. This CDR3 is CASSLAIGQASYEQYF. CDR3 DNA sequence: TGTGCCAGCAGCTTAGCTATCGGGCAGGCATCCTACGAGCAGTACTTC.

CDR3 in DNA: TGTGCCAGCAGCGTAGCTCCAGGGAGCTCCTACGAGCAGTACTTC. It codes for CASSVAPGSSYEQYF. The V call is TRBV9, the J call TRBJ2-7; D tentatively reads TRBD1 or TRBD2 (5 bases each). This CDR3 comprises 15 residues. The V end lost 0 bases, the J end lost 0 bases, and 10 bases lay between the germline ends. The germline CDR1 and CDR2 sequences are SGDLS and YYNGEE.

On this clonotype itself: The conserved phenylalanine or tryptophan is not found at the CDR3 terminus, so this likely reflects a read error. V usage is TRBV30 and J usage is TRBJ2-2; 8 bases are shared with TRBD1. The length of the CDR3 is 13 residues. CDR1 and CDR2 (germline): GTSNPN, SVGIG (reference sequence). After removal of 8 bases from V and 7 bases from J, the junction contained 9 bases not matched to a gene. In DNA form, the CDR3 reads TGTGCCGGCGGGACAGGAAATGGCGGGGAGCTGTTTCTT. This gives the protein CAGGTGNGGELFL.

The chain combines TRBV2 with TRBJ1-1, with D possibly being TRBD1 (6 bases). The CDR3 sequence is 14 residues long. The germline CDR1 and CDR2 sequences are SNHLY and FYNNEI. Deletions cut 4 bases from V and 1 base from J, with 10 bases between. CDR3 sequence reads: CASSVTGSNTEAFF. The CDR3 region has the DNA TGTGCCAGCAGTGTAACAGGGTCGAACACTGAAGCTTTCTTT.

The chain has TRBV20-1 and TRBJ2-6, with D possibly matching TRBD2 (6 bases). The CDR3 runs 20 residues. Germline lookup yields CDR1 DFQATT and CDR2 SNEGSKA (reference sequence). V was shortened by 2 bases and J by 4 bases, with 27 bases between the two germline ends. The CDR3 sequence is CSARFPGSRDSPSGANVLTF. In DNA form, the CDR3 reads TGCAGTGCTAGATTCCCCGGGAGTCGGGATTCGCCTTCCGGGGCCAACGTCCTGACTTTC.

The rearrangement joins TRBV24-1 to TRBJ2-3; 7 bases agree with TRBD2. The CDR3 has 13 amino acids. CDR1 and CDR2 (germline): KGHDR, SFDVKD. V trimming: 6 bases; J trimming: 1 base; junction bases outside the gene matches: 0. CDR3 loop: CATSSGGTDTQYF. The CDR3, as DNA: TGTGCCACCAGTAGCGGGGGCACAGATACGCAGTATTTT.

The chain joins TRBV19 to TRBJ2-7; 9 positions match TRBD1. This CDR3 region has 15 residues. Germline CDR1 LNHDA, CDR2 SQIVND (reference sequence). J was trimmed by 4 bases and V by 9 bases; bases with no gene match: 13. CDR3 sequence (DNA): TGTGCCAGCAGTCAACCGGGACAGGGTAGATACGAGCAGTACTTC. This translates into CASSQPGQGRYEQYF.

This clonotype was observed many times. The chain employs TRBV7-8 and TRBJ1-2; 7 positions match TRBD1. Trimming removed 5 bases from V and 4 bases from J; junction bases left unmatched: 7. The CDR3 has 14 residues. Germline lookup yields CDR1 SGHVS and CDR2 FQNEAQ. This CDR3 is CASSPQGGPYGYTF. The CDR3 DNA sequence: TGTGCCAGCAGCCCCCAGGGGGGCCCCTATGGCTACACCTTC.

This clonotype was observed a few times. J is TRBJ1-3 and V is TRBV10-2; D possibly corresponds to TRBD1 (6 bases). The V end lost 6 bases, the J end lost 4 bases, and 13 bases lay between the germline ends. Germline lookup yields CDR1 WSHSY and CDR2 SAAADI. The CDR3 spans 14 residues. The CDR3: CASREQGSGNTIYF. The CDR3 DNA follows: TGCGCCAGCAGAGAGCAGGGGTCAGGAAACACCATATATTTT.

The chain employs TRBV5-1 and TRBJ2-1; 8 nucleotides line up with TRBD1. The CDR3 is 13 amino acids. V dropped 7 bases and J dropped 3; count of bases not matched to a gene: 3. CDR1 and CDR2 from the germline V gene are SGHRS and YFSETQ. As DNA, the CDR3 is TGCGCCAGCGGAGGACAGGGCTACAATGAGCAGTTCTTC. Protein sequence: CASGGQGYNEQFF.

This clonotype was found many times. The gene calls are TRBV2 and TRBJ1-4; D is ambiguous. Trimming stripped 4 bases from V and 0 bases from J, with 6 bases between. Germline V CDR1 and CDR2: SNHLY, FYNNEI. This CDR3 is 14 amino acids long. The CDR3 nucleotides read TGTGCCAGCAGTGTCCCTTCAACTAATGAAAAACTGTTTTTT. It encodes CASSVPSTNEKLFF.

In its sample, this clonotype was seen a few times. The J gene is TRBJ1-2, the V gene TRBV10-1; 7 positions agree with TRBD1. Germline V lookup: CDR1 WNHNN, CDR2 SYGVQD (reference sequence). After removal of 10 bases from V and 6 bases from J, the junction contained 8 bases not matched to a gene. The CDR3 consists of 12 residues. The CDR3 here is CANPRRGHGYTF. The CDR3 coding sequence is TGCGCCAACCCGCGGAGGGGGCATGGCTACACCTTC.

The chain is built from TRBV29-1 and TRBJ1-4; D remains ambiguous. Germline CDR1 reads SQVTM; CDR2 reads ANQGSEA. Trimming removed 0 bases from V and 15 bases from J, with 14 bases in between. CDR3 length: 12 amino acids. For the CDR3, the DNA is TGCAGCGTTGAAGATCCCTCGCTGGGTGTGTTTTTT. This gives the protein CSVEDPSLGVFF.

This clonotype was seen repeatedly, ten times or more. This chain connects TRBV7-8 to TRBJ2-5; D may match TRBD1 or TRBD2 (5 bases each). Trimming pared 5 bases from V and 5 bases from J, leaving 15 bases between. The CDR3 extends over 14 amino acids. Germline V gives CDR1 SGHVS, CDR2 FQNEAQ. CDR3 region: CASSPLLGEETQYF. The DNA for the CDR3 is TGTGCCAGCAGCCCACTATTAGGGGAGGAGACCCAGTACTTC.

The V and J genes are TRBV29-1 and TRBJ2-1; 12 nucleotides line up with TRBD2. Per germline, CDR1 SQVTM and CDR2 ANQGSEA. The CDR3 is 12 amino acids. V gave up 8 bases and J gave up 7 bases; unmatched junction bases: 3. The CDR3 region has the DNA TGCAGCCGTCTAGCGGGAGGGAATGAGCAGTTCTTC. This codes for CSRLAGGNEQFF.

This clonotype was counted ten times or more. The chain joins TRBV14 to TRBJ2-1, with 8 bases fitting TRBD2. The ends lost 2 bases at V and 3 bases at J; junction bases unmatched: 6. The V gene's germline CDR1 is SGHDN and CDR2 FVKESK. The CDR3 totals 16 residues. The CDR3 coding sequence is TGTGCCAGCAGCCAATATTTAGCGGGGATCTACAATGAGCAGTTCTTC. Residues: CASSQYLAGIYNEQFF.

Many counts were recorded for this clonotype. CDR3 DNA sequence: TGTGCCAGCAGTTACTATCCAGGCTTAAGTTATGGCTACACCTTC. Translating it yields CASSYYPGLSYGYTF. The J gene is TRBJ1-2, the V gene TRBV6-5; D ambiguous. The CDR3 runs 15 residues. Trimming shortened V by 1 base and J by 5 bases, and 14 bases separated the two germline ends. Germline values: CDR1 MNHEY, CDR2 SVGAGI.

The V and J genes are TRBV9 and TRBJ2-7; 8 bases map to TRBD2. Trimming removed 2 bases from V and 2 bases from J; junction bases left unmatched: 9. This CDR3 has 16 residues. CDR1 is SGDLS, CDR2 YYNGEE, per germline. The CDR3 loop reads CASSVLPAGAPYEQYF. DNA for the CDR3: TGTGCCAGCAGCGTGCTGCCAGCGGGGGCTCCCTACGAGCAGTACTTC. The full variable domain, with the rest looked up from reference TRBV9 and TRBJ2-7, is DSGVTQTPKHLITATGQRVTLRCSPRSGDLSVYWYQQSLDQGLQFLIQYYNGEERAKGNILERFSAQQFPDLHSELNLSSLELGDSALYFCASSVLPAGAPYEQYFGPGTRLTVT.

This clonotype was counted many times. The chain uses TRBV4-1 and TRBJ2-7; D call uncertain. V was shortened by 0 bases and J by 3 bases, with 9 bases between the two germline ends. The germline V gene has CDR1 MGHRA and CDR2 YSYEKL. CDR3 length: 14 residues. Here the CDR3 DNA reads TGCGCCAGCAGCCAAGAGGAAAGGGTCTACGAGCAGTACTTC. This encodes CASSQEERVYEQYF.

The rearrangement links TRBV2 to TRBJ2-5; the D gene is possibly TRBD1 (6 bases). Trimming left V 3 bases short and J 3 bases short, with 8 bases between. The germline V gene has CDR1 SNHLY and CDR2 FYNNEI. The CDR3 is 13 residues long. This chain's CDR3 is CASSDNREETQYF. The CDR3, as DNA: TGTGCCAGCAGTGATAACAGGGAAGAGACCCAGTACTTC.

The rearrangement uses TRBV20-1 and TRBJ1-2; no definite D call. The CDR3 extends over 13 amino acids. Germline CDR1 and CDR2: DFQATT and SNEGSKA (reference sequence). The ends were cut back, 6 bases at V and 0 bases at J, with 11 bases in the middle. CDR3 residues: CSAPLSTNYGYTF. For the CDR3, the DNA is TGCAGTGCCCCTCTCAGCACTAACTATGGCTACACCTTC.

There are a few counts of this clonotype. This chain uses TRBV24-1 with TRBJ2-5; possibly TRBD1 or TRBD2 for D (6 bases each). This CDR3 region has 16 residues. Germline V gene data show CDR1 as KGHDR and CDR2 as SFDVKD. V dropped 0 bases and J dropped 5 bases, with 15 bases sitting between them. CDR3 residues: CATSDLAGGGTETQYF. The CDR3 DNA is TGTGCCACCAGTGATTTGGCCGGGGGCGGAACGGAGACCCAGTACTTC.